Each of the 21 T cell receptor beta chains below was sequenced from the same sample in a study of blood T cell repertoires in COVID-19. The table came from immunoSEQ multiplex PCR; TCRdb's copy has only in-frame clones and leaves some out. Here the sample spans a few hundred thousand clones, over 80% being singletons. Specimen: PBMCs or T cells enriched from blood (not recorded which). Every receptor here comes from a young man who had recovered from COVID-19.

CDR3 protein: CATSEAGQGGEKLFF. The CDR3 nucleotides read TGTGCCACCAGTGAGGCGGGACAGGGAGGTGAAAAACTGTTTTTT. The V and J genes are TRBV24-1 and TRBJ1-4; 9 nucleotides match TRBD1. The CDR3 runs to 15 residues. J gave up 7 bases and V 4 bases, and 6 bases lay outside the gene matches. Per the germline V gene, CDR1 is KGHDR and CDR2 is SFDVKD.

CDR3 protein: CASSRGAGAASGANVLTF. The CDR3, as DNA: TGTGCCAGCAGCAGGGGGGCAGGGGCCGCCTCTGGGGCCAACGTCCTGACTTTC. This chain uses TRBV7-9 with TRBJ2-6, with D perhaps TRBD1 or TRBD2 (6 bases each). The CDR3 is 18 residues long. Germline CDR1 and CDR2: SEHNR and FQNEAQ (reference sequence). Between the trimmed V and J ends, which lost 5 bases and 0 bases, there was a span of 17 bases.

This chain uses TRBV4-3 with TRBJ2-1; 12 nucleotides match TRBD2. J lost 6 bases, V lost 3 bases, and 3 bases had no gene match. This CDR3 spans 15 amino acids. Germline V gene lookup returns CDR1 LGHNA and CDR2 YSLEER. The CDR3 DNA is TGCGCCAGCAGCCACGGACTAGCGGGAATCAATGAGCAGTTCTTC. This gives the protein CASSHGLAGINEQFF.

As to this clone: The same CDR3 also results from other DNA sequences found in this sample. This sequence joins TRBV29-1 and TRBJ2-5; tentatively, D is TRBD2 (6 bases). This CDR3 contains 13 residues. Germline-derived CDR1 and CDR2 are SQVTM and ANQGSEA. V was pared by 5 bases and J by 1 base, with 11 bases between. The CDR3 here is CSVLGGSQETQYF. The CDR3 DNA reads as TGCAGCGTTCTCGGGGGTTCCCAAGAGACCCAGTACTTC.

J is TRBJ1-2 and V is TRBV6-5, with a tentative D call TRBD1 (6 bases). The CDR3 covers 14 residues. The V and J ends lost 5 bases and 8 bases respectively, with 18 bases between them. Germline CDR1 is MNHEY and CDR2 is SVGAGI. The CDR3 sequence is CASSRGQRNGGYTF. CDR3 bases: TGTGCCAGCAGTAGGGGACAAAGAAATGGCGGCTACACCTTC.

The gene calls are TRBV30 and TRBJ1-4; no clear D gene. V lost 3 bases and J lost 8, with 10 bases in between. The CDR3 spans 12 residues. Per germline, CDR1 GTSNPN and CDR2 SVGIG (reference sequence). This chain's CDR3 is CAWSDAREKLFF. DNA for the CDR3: TGTGCCTGGAGCGATGCGCGAGAAAAACTGTTTTTT.

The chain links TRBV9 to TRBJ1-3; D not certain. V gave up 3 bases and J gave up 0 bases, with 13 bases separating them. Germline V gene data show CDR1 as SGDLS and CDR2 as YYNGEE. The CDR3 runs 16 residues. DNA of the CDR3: TGTGCCAGCAGCGCGACCCCCCAGGCCTCTGGAAACACCATATATTTT. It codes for CASSATPQASGNTIYF.

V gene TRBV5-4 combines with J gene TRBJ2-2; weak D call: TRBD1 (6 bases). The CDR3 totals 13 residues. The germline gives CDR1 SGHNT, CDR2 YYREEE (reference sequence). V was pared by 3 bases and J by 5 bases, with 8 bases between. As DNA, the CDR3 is TGTGCCAGCAGCTGGCAGGGGACCGGGGAGCTGTTTTTT. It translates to CASSWQGTGELFF. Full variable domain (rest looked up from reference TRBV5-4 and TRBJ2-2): ETGVTQSPTHLIKTRGQQVTLRCSSQSGHNTVSWYQQALGQGPQFIFQYYREEENGRGNFPPRFSGLQFPNYSSELNVNALELDDSALYLCASSWQGTGELFFGEGSRLTVL.

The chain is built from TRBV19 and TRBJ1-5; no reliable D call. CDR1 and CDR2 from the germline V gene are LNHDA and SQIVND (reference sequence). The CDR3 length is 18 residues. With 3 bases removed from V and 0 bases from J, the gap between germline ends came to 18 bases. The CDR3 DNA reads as TGTGCCAGTAGTATCCCGACGTCGGAGGACCCTAGCAATCAGCCCCAGCATTTT. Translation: CASSIPTSEDPSNQPQHF.

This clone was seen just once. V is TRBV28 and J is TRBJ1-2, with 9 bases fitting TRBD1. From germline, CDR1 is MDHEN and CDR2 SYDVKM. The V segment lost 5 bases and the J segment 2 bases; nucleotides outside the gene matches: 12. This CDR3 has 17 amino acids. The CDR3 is CASSTLGTGTQNYGYTF. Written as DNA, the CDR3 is TGTGCCAGCAGTACCCTCGGGACAGGGACCCAAAACTATGGCTACACCTTC.

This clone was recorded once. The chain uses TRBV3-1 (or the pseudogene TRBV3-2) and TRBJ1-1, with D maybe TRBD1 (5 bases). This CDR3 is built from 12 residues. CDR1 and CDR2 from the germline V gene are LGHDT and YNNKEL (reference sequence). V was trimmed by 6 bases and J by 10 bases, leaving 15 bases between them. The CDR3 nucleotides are TGTGCCAGCAGTGCAGGGCTCGGGAGAGCTTTCTTT. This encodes CASSAGLGRAFF.

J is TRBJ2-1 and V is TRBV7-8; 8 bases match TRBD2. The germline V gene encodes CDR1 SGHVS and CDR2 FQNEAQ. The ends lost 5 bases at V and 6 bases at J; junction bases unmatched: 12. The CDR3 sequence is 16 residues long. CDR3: CASSPRLAGLTNEQFF. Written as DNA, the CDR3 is TGTGCCAGCAGCCCCCGGCTAGCGGGCTTAACCAATGAGCAGTTCTTC.

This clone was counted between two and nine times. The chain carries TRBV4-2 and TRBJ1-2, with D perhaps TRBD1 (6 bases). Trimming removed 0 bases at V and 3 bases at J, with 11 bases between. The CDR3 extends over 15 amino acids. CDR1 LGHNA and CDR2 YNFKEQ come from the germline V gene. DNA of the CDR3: TGTGCCAGCAGCCAAGATCGGGGGGCAGACTATGGCTACACCTTC. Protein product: CASSQDRGADYGYTF.

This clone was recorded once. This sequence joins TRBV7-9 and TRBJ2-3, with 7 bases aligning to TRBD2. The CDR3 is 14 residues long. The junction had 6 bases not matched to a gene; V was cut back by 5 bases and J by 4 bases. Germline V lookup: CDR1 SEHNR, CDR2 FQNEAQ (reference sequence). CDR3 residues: CASSLGLVADTQYF. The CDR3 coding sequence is TGTGCCAGCAGCCTAGGACTAGTGGCAGATACGCAGTATTTT.

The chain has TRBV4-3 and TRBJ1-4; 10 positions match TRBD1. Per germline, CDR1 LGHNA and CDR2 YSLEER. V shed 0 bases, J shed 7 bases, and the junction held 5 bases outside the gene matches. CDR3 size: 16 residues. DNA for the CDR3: TGCGCCAGCAGCCAAGATCTTGGGACAGGGGTTGAAAAACTGTTTTTT. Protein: CASSQDLGTGVEKLFF.

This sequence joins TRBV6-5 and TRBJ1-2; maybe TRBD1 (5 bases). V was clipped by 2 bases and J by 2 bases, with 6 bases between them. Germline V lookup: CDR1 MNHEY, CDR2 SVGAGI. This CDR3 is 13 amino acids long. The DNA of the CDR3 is TGTGCCAGCAGTTACCGACAGAACTATGGCTACACCTTC. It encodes CASSYRQNYGYTF.

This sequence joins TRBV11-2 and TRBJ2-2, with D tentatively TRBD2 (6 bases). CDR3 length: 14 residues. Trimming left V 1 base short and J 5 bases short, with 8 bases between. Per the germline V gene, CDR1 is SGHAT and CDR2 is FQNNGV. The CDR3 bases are TGTGCCAGCAGCTTAGGTCGGGGGACCGGGGAGCTGTTTTTT. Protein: CASSLGRGTGELFF.

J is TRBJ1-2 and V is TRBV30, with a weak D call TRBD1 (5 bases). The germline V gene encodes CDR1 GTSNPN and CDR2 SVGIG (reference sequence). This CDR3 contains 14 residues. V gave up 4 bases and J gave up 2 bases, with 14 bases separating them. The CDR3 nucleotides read TGTGCCTGGACCCCAGGGCTTCGAAACTATGGCTACACCTTC. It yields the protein CAWTPGLRNYGYTF.

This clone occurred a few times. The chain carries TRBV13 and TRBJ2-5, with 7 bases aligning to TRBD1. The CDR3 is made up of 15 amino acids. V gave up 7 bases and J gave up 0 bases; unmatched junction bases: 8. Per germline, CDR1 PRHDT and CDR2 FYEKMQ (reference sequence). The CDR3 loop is CASTRTTGHQETQYF. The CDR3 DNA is TGTGCCAGCACCCGAACGACAGGGCACCAAGAGACCCAGTACTTC.

CDR3 in DNA: TGTGCCAGCAGTTCCAACGCGGGAGGGATGCGGTACGAGCAGTACTTC. Amino acid sequence: CASSSNAGGMRYEQYF. The J gene is TRBJ2-7, the V gene TRBV6-2 or TRBV6-3; 9 bases align to TRBD2. Germline assignment: CDR1 MNHEY and CDR2 SVGEGT. V trimming: 4 bases; J trimming: 4 bases; junction bases outside the gene matches: 11. The CDR3 sequence is 16 residues long.

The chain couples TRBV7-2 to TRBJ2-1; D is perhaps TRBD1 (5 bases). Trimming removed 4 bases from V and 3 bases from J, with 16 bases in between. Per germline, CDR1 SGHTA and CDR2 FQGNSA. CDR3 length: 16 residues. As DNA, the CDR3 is TGTGCCAGCAGCTGGGGCTTGCGGCCCGGCTACAATGAGCAGTTCTTC. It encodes CASSWGLRPGYNEQFF.